Below are 31 T cell receptor beta chains sequenced from a single sample in a study of blood T cells in healthy people across ages. Using a J-beta primer mix together with a sample-barcoded 5' primer, a second PCR was run for roughly 7 to 12 cycles. TCRdb used MiXCR to reprocess the 5' RACE reads, holding one entry per CDR3 protein. The sample carries about 1.4 million distinct CDR3 sequences, roughly 60% recorded once. Input material: blood. The receptors were gathered from a man aged 18 to 30 in good health.

This clonotype was found a few times. CDR3 in DNA: TGTGCCAGCAGCCCCGGCCGCTCTGGGGCCAACGTCCTGACTTTC. The encoded protein is CASSPGRSGANVLTF. The chain is built from TRBV6-2 or TRBV6-3 and TRBJ2-6; D gene uncertain. CDR3 length equals 15 residues. The V gene lost 6 bases and the J gene lost 0 bases, with 9 bases spanning the gap. Per the germline V gene, CDR1 is MNHEY and CDR2 is SVGEGT.

This clonotype was detected a few times. V usage is TRBV2 and J usage is TRBJ1-4, with D perhaps TRBD1 (6 bases). Germline assignment: CDR1 SNHLY and CDR2 FYNNEI. CDR3 length: 13 residues. Trimming took 6 bases from V and 8 from J, leaving 13 bases between them. CDR3 loop: CASRPGVGEKLFF. The CDR3 nucleotides are TGTGCCAGCAGGCCAGGGGTAGGCGAAAAACTGTTTTTT.

The chain joins TRBV15 to TRBJ1-2, with D perhaps TRBD1 (6 bases). The CDR3 consists of 18 residues. Trimming cost V 0 bases and J 3 bases, with 20 bases left between them. CDR1 is LNHNV, CDR2 YYDKDF, per germline (reference sequence). CDR3 nucleotides: TGTGCCACCAGCAGAGAAGGGATCTATGGGGGCCCAGACTATGGCTACACCTTC. It is translated as CATSREGIYGGPDYGYTF.

The chain carries TRBV15 and TRBJ2-7; D uncertain. Germline CDR1 is LNHNV and CDR2 is YYDKDF (reference sequence). CDR3 length equals 14 residues. Trimming pared 2 bases from V and 12 bases from J, leaving 20 bases between. For the CDR3, the DNA is TGTGCCACCAGCAGACTAATTTTGCCAGACCTTGTGTACTTC. Translating it yields CATSRLILPDLVYF. The whole variable domain, remainder taken from reference TRBV15 and TRBJ2-7, is DAMVIQNPRYQVTQFGKPVTLSCSQTLNHNVMYWYQQKSSQAPKLLFHYYDKDFNNEADTPDNFQSRRPNTSFCFLDIRSPGLGDTAMYLCATSRLILPDLVYFGPGTRLTVT.

The chain links TRBV20-1 to TRBJ1-1; no definite D call. The germline V and J ends were trimmed by 5 bases and 0 bases, with 4 bases remaining between them. In germline, CDR1 is DFQATT, CDR2 SNEGSKA (reference sequence). The length of the CDR3 is 11 residues. CDR3 loop: CSAFLNTEAFF. In nucleotides, the CDR3 is TGCAGTGCTTTTCTGAACACTGAAGCTTTCTTT.

Note on this clonotype: Relative to the germline gene, one junction end is altered; a read error may explain this. The J gene is TRBJ2-5, the V gene TRBV7-6, with no clear D. The CDR3 is made up of 15 amino acids. In germline, CDR1 is SGHVS, CDR2 FNYEAQ. CDR3 amino acids: CASSLVGESGEAQYF. CDR3 bases: TGTGCCAGCAGCTTAGTTGGAGAATCCGGAGAGGCCCAGTACTTC.

This chain uses TRBV6-1 with TRBJ2-1, with D perhaps being TRBD1 or TRBD2 (5 bases each). The CDR3 covers 11 residues. Trimming cost V 0 bases and J 13 bases, with 7 bases left between them. CDR1 MNHNS and CDR2 SASEGT come from the germline V gene. The CDR3 DNA is TGTGCCAGCAGTGAAGCGGGGGAACAGTTCTTC. This codes for CASSEAGEQFF.

The CDR3 protein is CSARGQGNLPKLFF. CDR3 bases: TGCAGTGCTAGAGGACAGGGGAACTTACCAAAACTGTTTTTT. The gene calls are TRBV20-1 and TRBJ1-4, with 8 bases lining up with TRBD1. The V segment lost 1 base and the J segment 10 bases; nucleotides outside the gene matches: 8. The CDR3 is 14 residues long. Germline loops: CDR1 DFQATT, CDR2 SNEGSKA (reference sequence).

This clonotype was seen only a few times. The gene calls are TRBV7-2 and TRBJ1-5; 7 bases fit TRBD1. This CDR3 spans 11 amino acids. Unmatched junction bases numbered 1, after V lost 4 bases and J lost 10 bases. The germline V gene has CDR1 SGHTA and CDR2 FQGNSA. In DNA form, the CDR3 reads TGTGCCAGCAGCTCAGGGGGACCCCAGCATTTT. It codes for CASSSGGPQHF.

Comments on this clonotype: An end of the junction differs from the germline gene, which may be a read error. The V call is TRBV24-1, the J call TRBJ2-5, with D perhaps TRBD2 (5 bases). The CDR3 loop spans 15 amino acids. Germline V gene sequence: CDR1 KGHDR, CDR2 SFDVKD. CDR3 region: CATSAPSRGRETQYF. The CDR3 DNA reads TGTGCTACCAGTGCCCCTAGCAGAGGGCGGGAGACCCAGTACTTC.

A few counts support this clonotype. J is TRBJ2-3 and V is TRBV7-2; 8 bases agree with TRBD1. With 2 bases clipped from V and 5 bases from J, the junction kept 6 bases outside the gene matches. CDR3 length: 15 amino acids. Germline V lookup: CDR1 SGHTA, CDR2 FQGNSA. For the CDR3, the DNA is TGTGCCAGCAGCTTACAGGGGGCAATGGGAGATACGCAGTATTTT. As protein: CASSLQGAMGDTQYF.

The chain joins TRBV20-1 to TRBJ2-3, with TRBD2 identical over 13 bases. The CDR3 is 15 amino acids. V gave up 3 bases and J gave up 6 bases; unmatched junction bases: 6. Germline V gene lookup returns CDR1 DFQATT and CDR2 SNEGSKA (reference sequence). The CDR3 loop reads CSARLTSGRKDTQYF. The CDR3 DNA reads TGCAGTGCTAGGTTGACTAGCGGGAGGAAGGATACGCAGTATTTT.

The rearrangement uses TRBV9 and TRBJ2-5; D unresolved. The CDR3 spans 14 residues. CDR1 is SGDLS, CDR2 YYNGEE, per germline. Trimming removed 0 bases from V and 5 bases from J, with 11 bases in between. The CDR3 sequence is CASSVDLGWETQYF. DNA of the CDR3: TGTGCCAGCAGCGTAGATTTAGGTTGGGAGACCCAGTACTTC.

The rearrangement joins TRBV3-1 to TRBJ1-3; D call uncertain. The CDR3 runs to 15 residues. Germline V gives CDR1 LGHDT, CDR2 YNNKEL (reference sequence). V was cut by 0 bases and J by 4 bases, with 10 bases left in between. The CDR3 sequence is CASSQDPFTGNTIYF. CDR3 bases: TGTGCCAGCAGCCAAGATCCCTTTACAGGAAACACCATATATTTT.

This clonotype has just a few counts. This rearrangement joins TRBV28 to TRBJ2-7; D perhaps matches TRBD1 (6 bases). Germline V CDR1 and CDR2: MDHEN, SYDVKM. The CDR3 contains 14 residues. The V end was cut by 6 bases, the J end by 4 bases, with 16 bases between. This CDR3 is CASSPVRGAYEQYF. As DNA, the CDR3 is TGTGCCAGCAGCCCCGTCAGGGGCGCTTACGAGCAGTACTTC.

The chain combines TRBV24-1 with TRBJ1-5; D remains unclear. Trimming left V 4 bases short and J 0 bases short, with 6 bases between. Germline loops: CDR1 KGHDR, CDR2 SFDVKD. This CDR3 has 14 amino acids. The DNA of the CDR3 is TGTGCCACCAGTGACCCGTATAGCAATCAGCCCCAGCATTTT. Protein: CATSDPYSNQPQHF.

V and J are TRBV21-1 and TRBJ2-1; the D call TRBD2 from the table was never checked on the DNA. TRBV21-1 is a recognized pseudogene. This CDR3 has 15 residues. CDR3 sequence reads: CASPGLVGHQDEQFF. DNA for the CDR3: TGTGCCAGCCCGGGACTAGTCGGTCACCAGGATGAGCAGTTCTTC.

V usage is TRBV4-3 and J usage is TRBJ1-1, with no clear D. There are 11 residues in the CDR3. Germline V gene lookup returns CDR1 LGHNA and CDR2 YSLEER. Deletions cut 5 bases from V and 6 bases from J, with 7 bases between. The CDR3 loop reads CASSSFAEAFF. CDR3 coding DNA: TGCGCCAGCAGCTCCTTCGCTGAAGCTTTCTTT.

The CDR3 DNA sequence: TGCGCCAGCAGCCAAGATCCCAGGGGAGGAGGGGGCGGCTCCTACGAGCAGTACTTC. As protein: CASSQDPRGGGGGSYEQYF. The V and J genes are TRBV4-3 and TRBJ2-7; D possibly corresponds to TRBD1 (7 bases). Germline lookup yields CDR1 LGHNA and CDR2 YSLEER. V lost 0 bases and J lost 0, with 21 bases in between. This CDR3 contains 19 residues.

The chain employs TRBV6-2 or TRBV6-3 and TRBJ2-2; the D gene is possibly TRBD2 (6 bases). The CDR3 length is 15 residues. V lost 5 bases, J lost 8 bases, and 18 bases lay in between. Germline lookup yields CDR1 MNHEY and CDR2 SVGEGT. CDR3 DNA sequence: TGTGCCAGCAGTGGACTAAATAGGTGTGCGGGGGAGCTGTTTTTT. Its protein product is CASSGLNRCAGELFF.

The J gene is TRBJ2-3, the V gene TRBV3-1, with 9 positions matching TRBD2. CDR3 length: 16 residues. The V and J ends lost 3 bases and 1 base, in that order; junction bases with no gene match: 5. Germline-derived CDR1 and CDR2 are LGHDT and YNNKEL (reference sequence). The CDR3 is CASSHRAGGRTDTQYF. The CDR3 DNA follows: TGTGCCAGCAGCCACCGAGCGGGGGGTCGCACAGATACGCAGTATTTT.

The chain joins TRBV6-2 or TRBV6-3 to TRBJ1-2; D is possibly TRBD1 (5 bases). The germline V gene encodes CDR1 MNHEY and CDR2 SVGEGT. The CDR3 loop spans 15 amino acids. The V and J ends lost 5 bases and 0 bases respectively, with 13 bases between them. CDR3 nucleotides: TGTGCCAGCAGTCCCGGGACGGCCACTAACTATGGCTACACCTTC. This translates into CASSPGTATNYGYTF.

The chain carries TRBV20-1 and TRBJ1-1; D is perhaps TRBD1 (5 bases). CDR3 size: 12 residues. CDR1 is DFQATT, CDR2 SNEGSKA, per germline (reference sequence). V gave up 2 bases and J gave up 4 bases, with 8 bases separating them. The CDR3 loop reads CSARSQGTEAFF. CDR3 coding DNA: TGCAGTGCTAGATCGCAGGGCACTGAAGCTTTCTTT.

This clonotype is a singleton in its sample. The rearrangement uses TRBV7-9 and TRBJ2-7, with D uncertain. Per the germline V gene, CDR1 is SEHNR and CDR2 is FQNEAQ (reference sequence). V lost 5 bases and J lost 2, with 10 bases in between. The CDR3 runs to 13 residues. CDR3 sequence: CASSETTAYEQYF. In DNA, the CDR3 is TGTGCCAGCAGCGAAACAACTGCCTACGAGCAGTACTTC.

This clonotype appeared a few times. The chain uses TRBV7-9 and TRBJ2-3; D unclear. The length of the CDR3 is 14 residues. V was clipped by 3 bases and J by 5 bases, with 12 bases between them. CDR1 and CDR2 from the germline V gene are SEHNR and FQNEAQ (reference sequence). In nucleotides, the CDR3 is TGTGCCAGCAGCTTCGGGCGGCCCCAAGATACGCAGTATTTT. This codes for CASSFGRPQDTQYF.

The V call is TRBV5-1, the J call TRBJ2-1, with D tentatively TRBD1 (7 bases). The V end lost 3 bases, the J end lost 5 bases, and 12 bases lay between the germline ends. Germline V gives CDR1 SGHRS, CDR2 YFSETQ. This CDR3 region has 14 residues. As DNA, the CDR3 is TGCGCCAGCAGCTGGGGGGACAGAGACAATGAGCAGTTCTTC. The encoded protein is CASSWGDRDNEQFF.

In this sample, this clonotype turned up a few times. The chain joins TRBV6-6 to TRBJ2-7; D possibly corresponds to TRBD1 (7 bases). Germline CDR1 is MNHNY and CDR2 is SVGAGI (reference sequence). V was clipped by 0 bases and J by 6 bases, with 21 bases between them. CDR3 length: 17 residues. CDR3 nucleotides: TGTGCCAGCAGTTACTCGACCGGAGGGGGACAGTCATCCGAGCAGTACTTC. It specifies CASSYSTGGGQSSEQYF.

The genes are TRBV7-6 and TRBJ2-2; D gene ambiguous. Trimming cost V 2 bases and J 4 bases, with 14 bases left between them. The CDR3 has 16 residues. The germline V gene has CDR1 SGHVS and CDR2 FNYEAQ. The CDR3 here is CASSLSGLGGTGELFF. The CDR3 DNA reads as TGTGCCAGCAGCTTATCCGGGCTCGGTGGCACCGGGGAGCTGTTTTTT.

V is TRBV4-1 and J is TRBJ1-1; TRBD1 is a possible D gene (5 bases). The CDR3 loop spans 15 amino acids. Germline V gene data show CDR1 as MGHRA and CDR2 as YSYEKL. V was pared by 4 bases and J by 5 bases, with 17 bases between. The CDR3 loop is CASSPRMGTPTEAFF. DNA for the CDR3: TGCGCCAGCAGCCCACGGATGGGGACTCCAACTGAAGCTTTCTTT.

This rearrangement joins TRBV2 to TRBJ2-7; D not resolved. The CDR3 length is 11 residues. Trimming removed 6 bases from V and 4 bases from J, with 7 bases in between. CDR1 and CDR2 (germline): SNHLY, FYNNEI. CDR3 bases: TGTGCCAGCAGATCCGAGTACGAGCAGTACTTC. This gives the protein CASRSEYEQYF.

Comment on this clonotype: The CDR3 end shows no conserved phenylalanine or tryptophan, and so a read error is likely. The V and J genes are TRBV9 and TRBJ2-7; 7 bases line up with TRBD2. This CDR3 has 14 residues. Germline V gives CDR1 SGDLS, CDR2 YYNGEE. CDR3 in DNA: TGTGCCAGCAGCGGTGGGCTAGCGGCCTATGAGCAGTACTCC. Amino acid sequence: CASSGGLAAYEQYS.